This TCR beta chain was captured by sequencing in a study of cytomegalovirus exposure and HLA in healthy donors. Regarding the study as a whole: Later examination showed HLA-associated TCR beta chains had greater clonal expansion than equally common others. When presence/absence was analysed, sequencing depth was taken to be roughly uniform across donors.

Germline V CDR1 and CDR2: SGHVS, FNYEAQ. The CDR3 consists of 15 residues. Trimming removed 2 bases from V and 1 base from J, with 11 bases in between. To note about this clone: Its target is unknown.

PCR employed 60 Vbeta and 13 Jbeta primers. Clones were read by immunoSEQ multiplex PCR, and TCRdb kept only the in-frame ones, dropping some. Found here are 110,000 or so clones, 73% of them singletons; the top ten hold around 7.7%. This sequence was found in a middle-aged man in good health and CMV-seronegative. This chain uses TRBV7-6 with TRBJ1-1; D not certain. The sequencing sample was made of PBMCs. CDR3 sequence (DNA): TGTGCCAGCAGCTTAACCGCACAGACGAACACTGAAGCTTTCTTT. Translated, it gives CASSLTAQTNTEAFF.